The 15 T cell receptor beta chains given below trace back to one sample, sequenced in a study of T cell responses to AZD1222 COVID-19 vaccine (dated by TCRdb to the early 2020s). The sample's time point, from its label and the paper: baseline before first vaccination. Receptor libraries were prepared by the immunoSEQ multiplex PCR assay. TCRdb took over this immuneACCESS table, retaining in-frame rearrangements with V and J assigned. Such tables are incomplete; in checked studies, under half of the missing clones stem from an unresolved V gene, and the remainder is unexplained. The sample contains around 100,000 clones, approximately 88% of them found a single time. Together, the top ten hold roughly a sixth of the sample. Sequenced material: peripheral blood, taken on day 0 of AZD1222 vaccination. These receptor sequences come from an adult in good health.

The V gene is TRBV11-1, the J gene TRBJ2-2; 7 bases map to TRBD1. CDR3 size: 15 residues. Germline loops: CDR1 SGHAT, CDR2 FQDESV (reference sequence). The junction had 10 bases not matched to a gene; V was cut back by 7 bases and J by 5 bases. CDR3: CASKGNRGVTGELFF. In nucleotides, the CDR3 is TGTGCCAGCAAGGGGAACAGGGGAGTAACCGGGGAGCTGTTTTTT.

This rearrangement joins TRBV10-1 to TRBJ2-5, with TRBD1 as a possible D gene (6 bases). The CDR3 runs to 14 residues. CDR1 and CDR2 from the germline V gene are WNHNN and SYGVQD (reference sequence). V shed 0 bases and J shed 4 bases, with 9 bases lying between them. The CDR3 sequence is CASSESGRGETQYF. In nucleotides, the CDR3 is TGCGCCAGCAGTGAGTCTGGCAGGGGAGAGACCCAGTACTTC.

The rearrangement joins TRBV11-2 to TRBJ2-1; D possibly corresponds to TRBD1 (6 bases). V was cut by 0 bases and J by 8 bases, with 11 bases left in between. Germline values: CDR1 SGHAT, CDR2 FQNNGV. CDR3 size: 14 residues. The CDR3: CASSLEGAIHEQFF. The CDR3 coding sequence is TGTGCCAGCAGCTTAGAGGGGGCAATACATGAGCAGTTCTTC.

This clone has a single count. This chain uses TRBV6-6 with TRBJ1-5; 7 nucleotides agree with TRBD1. The length of the CDR3 is 14 residues. V gave up 8 bases and J gave up 0 bases; unmatched junction bases: 4. Germline V gives CDR1 MNHNY, CDR2 SVGAGI (reference sequence). CDR3 amino acids: CASVGTVSNQPQHF. CDR3 coding DNA: TGTGCCAGCGTCGGGACAGTTAGCAATCAGCCCCAGCATTTT.

The chain combines TRBV5-1 with TRBJ1-4; D is unclear. Trimming removed 1 base at V and 10 bases at J, with 11 bases between. This CDR3 contains 13 residues. CDR1 is SGHRS and CDR2 is YFSETQ in the germline V gene. The CDR3 spells CASSLSEDGKLFF. The CDR3 DNA is TGCGCCAGCAGCTTGAGTGAAGACGGAAAACTGTTTTTT.

The sample holds one count of this clone. The chain recombines TRBV5-4 with TRBJ2-5; tentative D call: TRBD1 (5 bases). Germline-derived CDR1 and CDR2 are SGHNT and YYREEE (reference sequence). V lost 5 bases and J lost 0, with 11 bases in between. The CDR3 length is 14 residues. This CDR3 reads CASRPGHNQETQYF. CDR3 DNA: TGTGCCAGCAGACCTGGACACAACCAAGAGACCCAGTACTTC.

The chain links TRBV4-1 to TRBJ2-5, with TRBD1 identical over 7 bases. The CDR3 extends over 15 amino acids. Trimming took 4 bases from V and 2 from J; bases not matched to a gene: 7. Germline V gives CDR1 MGHRA, CDR2 YSYEKL. CDR3 residues: CASSPGDRDQETQYF. The CDR3 DNA reads TGCGCCAGCAGCCCAGGTGACAGGGATCAAGAGACCCAGTACTTC.

This rearrangement joins TRBV11-2 to TRBJ2-7; 11 bases are shared with TRBD1. This CDR3 spans 15 amino acids. Germline V gene lookup returns CDR1 SGHAT and CDR2 FQNNGV. V was pared by 7 bases and J by 3 bases, with 8 bases of the junction left unmatched. In DNA form, the CDR3 reads TGTGCCAGCACCGCCTTTGGGACAGGGGGCTACGAGCAGTACTTC. It codes for CASTAFGTGGYEQYF.

The genes are TRBV10-2 and TRBJ1-5; tentative D call: TRBD1 (6 bases). The length of the CDR3 is 16 residues. The germline CDR1 and CDR2 sequences are WSHSY and SAAADI. The germline V and J ends were trimmed by 7 bases and 4 bases, with 20 bases remaining between them. This chain's CDR3 is CASTVGGGLWNQPQHF. The CDR3 DNA reads as TGCGCCAGCACCGTCGGCGGGGGGCTTTGGAATCAGCCCCAGCATTTT.

The chain joins TRBV18 to TRBJ2-6; D call uncertain. This CDR3 contains 15 residues. Germline values: CDR1 KGHSH, CDR2 LQKENI. V lost 2 bases, J lost 0 bases, and 5 bases lay in between. CDR3 protein: CASSPFDSGANVLTF. CDR3 nucleotide sequence: TGTGCCAGCTCACCATTTGACTCTGGGGCCAACGTCCTGACTTTC.

The genes are TRBV5-4 and TRBJ2-1; 13 nucleotides align to TRBD2. CDR1 is SGHNT, CDR2 YYREEE, per germline (reference sequence). Trimming removed 4 bases from V and 9 bases from J; junction bases left unmatched: 7. This CDR3 is 15 amino acids long. The CDR3 is CASSAGLAGTFEQFF. The DNA for the CDR3 is TGTGCCAGCAGCGCGGGACTAGCGGGGACCTTTGAGCAGTTCTTC.

This clone was picked up many times. This chain joins TRBV4-1 and TRBJ1-5; maybe TRBD1 (5 bases). Trimming pared 6 bases from V and 0 bases from J, leaving 6 bases between. Germline loops: CDR1 MGHRA, CDR2 YSYEKL. CDR3 size: 13 residues. The CDR3 loop reads CASRQDSNQPQHF. In DNA, the CDR3 is TGCGCCAGCAGACAGGATAGCAATCAGCCCCAGCATTTT.

The chain has TRBV14 and TRBJ2-5; perhaps D is TRBD1 or TRBD2 (5 bases each). CDR1 and CDR2 (germline): SGHDN, FVKESK. The V end was cut by 0 bases, the J end by 4 bases, with 9 bases between. The CDR3 length is 14 residues. DNA of the CDR3: TGTGCCAGCAGCCAAGATTGGGGGTCAGAGACCCAGTACTTC. As protein: CASSQDWGSETQYF.

This clone has more than one count but fewer than ten. The chain couples TRBV28 to TRBJ1-6; TRBD1 might be the D (6 bases). CDR1 is MDHEN and CDR2 is SYDVKM in the germline V gene. The CDR3 spans 14 residues. V shed 6 bases and J shed 3 bases, with 9 bases lying between them. This CDR3 is CASRIQGYNSPLHF. The CDR3 DNA sequence: TGTGCCAGCAGGATACAGGGCTATAATTCACCCCTCCACTTT.

The CDR3 bases are TGTGCCAGCAGCCCAGGTCCCCTACAGGGAGTTCGCTCTGGAAACACCATATATTTT. As protein: CASSPGPLQGVRSGNTIYF. The chain uses TRBV4-2 and TRBJ1-3, with D tentatively TRBD1 (6 bases). The CDR3 spans 19 residues. The germline V gene has CDR1 LGHNA and CDR2 YNFKEQ. Trimming cost V 4 bases and J 0 bases, with 22 bases left between them.